These 4 T cell receptor beta chains originate from one sample sequenced in a study of blood T cell dynamics during melanoma immunotherapy. Time point in this sample: week 3, after first cycle of checkpoint inhibitor. Assay used: immunoSEQ multiplex PCR; TCRdb lists only in-frame clones, some missing. Among about 12,000 clones listed, approximately 90% were seen once. This specimen was effector memory CD8+ T cells from blood, taken from a patient treated with checkpoint blockade. Source of these receptors: a human donor with melanoma.

This rearrangement joins TRBV6-5 to TRBJ1-1; 10 bases line up with TRBD1. Trimming cost V 4 bases and J 4 bases; bases outside gene matches: 9. Germline V lookup: CDR1 MNHEY, CDR2 SVGAGI. This CDR3 has 16 amino acids. Here the CDR3 DNA reads TGTGCCAGCAGTTCTTACGACAGGGGGCTTGGCACTGAAGCTTTCTTT. This encodes CASSSYDRGLGTEAFF.

This chain links TRBV15 with TRBJ1-5; 9 bases line up with TRBD1. Germline trimming cut 2 bases from V and 8 bases from J; bases unmatched to any gene: 4. The CDR3 contains 14 residues. Germline V gene lookup returns CDR1 LNHNV and CDR2 YYDKDF (reference sequence). In DNA form, the CDR3 reads TGTGCCACCAGCAGACGGGACAGGGAAAAGCCCCAGCATTTT. The encoded protein is CATSRRDREKPQHF.

This chain joins TRBV28 and TRBJ1-1; no clear D. The V end was cut by 3 bases, the J end by 8 bases, with 13 bases between. Germline lookup yields CDR1 MDHEN and CDR2 SYDVKM. The CDR3 is 13 residues long. As DNA, the CDR3 is TGTGCCAGCAGTTTGGGTCCCTTGGCGGAAGCTTTCTTT. Translating gives CASSLGPLAEAFF.

The rearrangement uses TRBV4-1 and TRBJ2-1, with 11 bases lining up with TRBD2. V was clipped by 4 bases and J by 5 bases; unmatched bases: 10. Germline CDR1 reads MGHRA; CDR2 reads YSYEKL. CDR3 length: 17 residues. In DNA form, the CDR3 reads TGCGCCAGCAGCCGGACCCCAGGACTAGCGGGTAACAATGAGCAGTTCTTC. As protein: CASSRTPGLAGNNEQFF.